This TCR beta chain emerged from a study of blood T cell repertoires in COVID-19 (dated by TCRdb to the early 2020s). Looking at the study overall: The collaborator samples originated in the United States, Italy and Spain and spanned the acute and convalescent phases of COVID-19. The repertoires were made available in a free public database intended to serve as a resource for research on the immune response to SARS-CoV-2. Samples came from the ongoing ImmuneRACE study (first 160 participants) plus 1,254 subjects from 6 global collaborators. Where HLA class I and class II types were available, the types were taken from metadata supplied by the sample provider, not from assay-based typing. Deeply sampled blood TCRbeta repertoires from subjects exposed to, actively infected with, or recovered from COVID-19 were included in the dataset. Sample metadata almost always included a de-identified subject ID, COVID-19 status, age in years and sex. The material from the prospective study consisted of cDNA or gDNA derived from T cells, B-cell-depleted T cells, or PBMCs.

Of note for this clone: The target of this receptor is not known. The record has no base qualities; no much larger clone is one base away.

CDR1 MNHEY and CDR2 SMNVEV were looked up in the germline V gene (reference sequence). The cysteine opens and the phenylalanine closes a CDR3 of 14 amino acids. Just the 42-base CDR3 DNA is kept, in frame starting at base 1. Trimmed from V: 6 bases; trimmed from J: 5 bases; junction bases lacking a gene match: 5. The research as a whole found: How much clinical and demographic metadata was included differed by source and by participant, and the metadata was provided uncurated.

TCRbeta CDR3 regions were amplified from genomic DNA by means of the immunoSEQ Assay, a bias-controlled multiplex PCR. As for the original processing: The number of nucleated cells in each sample was estimated from the amplification of reference gene primers within the assay. Sequence reads were collapsed and filtered to measure the absolute abundance of every unique TCRbeta CDR3 rearrangement. Productive Simpson clonality was computed per sample as the square root of Simpson's diversity index over productive rearrangements. Entries here come from immuneACCESS through TCRdb and include only in-frame sequences with V and J called. Some clones fail to appear in such tables; in the studies checked, an unresolved V gene covers under half of the shortfall, and the cause of the remainder is unknown. V, J and clone size were drawn from that table, and D and trimming were deduced from the DNA. The sample table records about 280,000 clones; about nine tenths of these occur just once. The ten biggest clones cover approximately 11% of the sample.

At one collaborating source in Seattle, patients were enrolled during active infection and were followed longitudinally through the course of disease. Whole blood was collected in K2EDTA tubes by collaborating institutions according to the institutions' own protocols. For TCRbeta analysis, collaborator samples were shipped as frozen whole blood, as isolated PBMCs, or as DNA extracted from either sample type. The sequencing sample was made of peripheral blood. This TCR came from a woman aged 25 to 45 with COVID-19, enrolled during active disease. The chain is assembled from TRBV27 and TRBJ2-2, and 8 bases in between align with TRBD1. The CDR3 protein is CASRPNRGTGELFF. The DNA sequence is given as TGTGCCAGCAGACCTAACAGGGGGACCGGGGAGCTGTTTTTT.